The 9 T cell receptor beta chains listed next were all sequenced from one sample in a study of cytomegalovirus exposure and HLA in healthy donors. The PCR used 60 Vbeta and 13 Jbeta primers. TCRdb's table, derived via immunoSEQ multiplex PCR, lists solely in-frame clones and lacks some. This sample carries 60,000 to 90,000 clones, less than 75% of them seen once, and the ten largest clones take less than 8.5%. Input material: PBMCs. All receptors derive from a man aged 35-49 years in good health and CMV-seropositive.

The chain links TRBV4-1 to TRBJ1-1; D is ambiguous. V was trimmed by 1 base and J by 5 bases, leaving 11 bases between them. CDR1 and CDR2 (germline): MGHRA, YSYEKL. The CDR3 is 14 residues long. CDR3 nucleotides: TGCGCCAGCAGCCAAGTTCAGGCCACAACTGAAGCTTTCTTT. Translated: CASSQVQATTEAFF.

The V and J genes are TRBV2 and TRBJ1-5; D unresolved. Trimming took off 4 bases at V and 1 base at J, with 5 bases between the two ends. This CDR3 is 13 amino acids long. CDR1 is SNHLY, CDR2 FYNNEI, per germline. The CDR3, as DNA: TGTGCCAGCAGTGCTAACAGCAATCAGCCCCAGCATTTT. This sequence encodes CASSANSNQPQHF.

Only a few counts were recorded for this clone. The chain links TRBV5-1 to TRBJ2-2; TRBD1 might be the D (5 bases). The CDR3 spans 14 residues. The V gene lost 4 bases and the J gene lost 6 bases, with 13 bases spanning the gap. In germline, CDR1 is SGHRS, CDR2 YFSETQ. This CDR3 is CASSGRRGAGELFF. CDR3 coding DNA: TGCGCCAGCAGCGGTCGTAGGGGCGCCGGGGAGCTGTTTTTT.

The J gene is TRBJ1-2, the V gene TRBV21-1. TRBV21-1 represents a pseudogene. The CDR3 has 16 amino acids. The CDR3 sequence: CASSKTRGKAYYGYTF. Here the CDR3 DNA reads TGTGCCAGCAGCAAAACTCGAGGGAAGGCTTACTATGGCTACACCTTC.

The chain joins TRBV10-3 to TRBJ2-2; 7 bases are shared with TRBD1. Germline CDR1 ENHRY, CDR2 SYGVKD. The CDR3 totals 15 residues. Trimming removed 3 bases from V and 5 bases from J; junction bases left unmatched: 6. The DNA for the CDR3 is TGTGCCATCAGTGATGGTACCAGGGGGACCGGGGAGCTGTTTTTT. It is translated as CAISDGTRGTGELFF.

The genes are TRBV9 and TRBJ2-5, with D tentatively TRBD2 (5 bases). Germline V gene lookup returns CDR1 SGDLS and CDR2 YYNGEE. CDR3 length equals 12 residues. With 0 bases removed from V and 5 bases from J, the gap between germline ends came to 5 bases. CDR3 in amino acids: CASSVGEETQYF. In DNA form, the CDR3 reads TGTGCCAGCAGCGTAGGGGAGGAGACCCAGTACTTC.

The chain carries TRBV6-1 and TRBJ1-3, with 7 positions matching TRBD1. The CDR3 spans 15 residues. Germline V gives CDR1 MNHNS, CDR2 SASEGT. J lost 1 base, V lost 7 bases, and 7 bases had no gene match. In nucleotides, the CDR3 is TGTGCCAGCATAAGTCCAGGGGGTTCTGGAAACACCATATATTTT. It is translated as CASISPGGSGNTIYF.

This chain links TRBV30 with TRBJ2-2; possible D gene TRBD2, 6 bases. Looked up from germline, CDR1 is GTSNPN and CDR2 is SVGIG (reference sequence). The V gene lost 4 bases and the J gene lost 4 bases, with 13 bases spanning the gap. The CDR3 spans 14 residues. The CDR3 sequence is CAWTDGGATGELFF. The CDR3 nucleotides read TGTGCCTGGACGGACGGAGGGGCCACCGGGGAGCTGTTTTTT.

This clone was seen at least ten times. The rearrangement uses TRBV5-8 and TRBJ2-7, with 7 bases identical to TRBD1. The CDR3 sequence is 14 residues long. V lost 4 bases, J lost 3 bases, and 7 bases stayed unmatched. The germline CDR1 and CDR2 sequences are SGHTS and YDEGEE. CDR3 sequence: CASSNRGRFYEQYF. DNA for the CDR3: TGTGCCAGCAGCAACAGGGGACGCTTCTACGAGCAGTACTTC. Looking up the rest from reference TRBV5-8 and TRBJ2-7 gives the full variable domain: EAGVTQSPTHLIKTRGQQATLRCSPISGHTSVYWYQQALGLGLQFLLWYDEGEERNRGNFPPRFSGRQFPNYSSELNVNALELEDSALYLCASSNRGRFYEQYFGPGTRLTVT.